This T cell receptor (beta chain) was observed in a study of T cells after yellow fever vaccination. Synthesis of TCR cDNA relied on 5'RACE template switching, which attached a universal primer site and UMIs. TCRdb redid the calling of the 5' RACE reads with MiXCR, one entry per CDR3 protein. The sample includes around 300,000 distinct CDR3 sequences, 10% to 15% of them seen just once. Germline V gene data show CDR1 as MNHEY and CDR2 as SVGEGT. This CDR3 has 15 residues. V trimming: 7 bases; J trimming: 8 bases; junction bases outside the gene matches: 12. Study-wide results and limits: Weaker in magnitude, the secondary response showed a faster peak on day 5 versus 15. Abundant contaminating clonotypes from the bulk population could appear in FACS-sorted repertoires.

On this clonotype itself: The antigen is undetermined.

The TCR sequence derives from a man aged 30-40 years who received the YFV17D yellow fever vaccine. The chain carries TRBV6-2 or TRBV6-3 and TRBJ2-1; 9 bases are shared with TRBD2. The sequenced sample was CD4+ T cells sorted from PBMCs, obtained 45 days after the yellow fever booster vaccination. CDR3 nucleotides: TGTGCCAGCAACGGCGGGAGGGCGATTGTCGATGAGCAGTTCTTC. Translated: CASNGGRAIVDEQFF.